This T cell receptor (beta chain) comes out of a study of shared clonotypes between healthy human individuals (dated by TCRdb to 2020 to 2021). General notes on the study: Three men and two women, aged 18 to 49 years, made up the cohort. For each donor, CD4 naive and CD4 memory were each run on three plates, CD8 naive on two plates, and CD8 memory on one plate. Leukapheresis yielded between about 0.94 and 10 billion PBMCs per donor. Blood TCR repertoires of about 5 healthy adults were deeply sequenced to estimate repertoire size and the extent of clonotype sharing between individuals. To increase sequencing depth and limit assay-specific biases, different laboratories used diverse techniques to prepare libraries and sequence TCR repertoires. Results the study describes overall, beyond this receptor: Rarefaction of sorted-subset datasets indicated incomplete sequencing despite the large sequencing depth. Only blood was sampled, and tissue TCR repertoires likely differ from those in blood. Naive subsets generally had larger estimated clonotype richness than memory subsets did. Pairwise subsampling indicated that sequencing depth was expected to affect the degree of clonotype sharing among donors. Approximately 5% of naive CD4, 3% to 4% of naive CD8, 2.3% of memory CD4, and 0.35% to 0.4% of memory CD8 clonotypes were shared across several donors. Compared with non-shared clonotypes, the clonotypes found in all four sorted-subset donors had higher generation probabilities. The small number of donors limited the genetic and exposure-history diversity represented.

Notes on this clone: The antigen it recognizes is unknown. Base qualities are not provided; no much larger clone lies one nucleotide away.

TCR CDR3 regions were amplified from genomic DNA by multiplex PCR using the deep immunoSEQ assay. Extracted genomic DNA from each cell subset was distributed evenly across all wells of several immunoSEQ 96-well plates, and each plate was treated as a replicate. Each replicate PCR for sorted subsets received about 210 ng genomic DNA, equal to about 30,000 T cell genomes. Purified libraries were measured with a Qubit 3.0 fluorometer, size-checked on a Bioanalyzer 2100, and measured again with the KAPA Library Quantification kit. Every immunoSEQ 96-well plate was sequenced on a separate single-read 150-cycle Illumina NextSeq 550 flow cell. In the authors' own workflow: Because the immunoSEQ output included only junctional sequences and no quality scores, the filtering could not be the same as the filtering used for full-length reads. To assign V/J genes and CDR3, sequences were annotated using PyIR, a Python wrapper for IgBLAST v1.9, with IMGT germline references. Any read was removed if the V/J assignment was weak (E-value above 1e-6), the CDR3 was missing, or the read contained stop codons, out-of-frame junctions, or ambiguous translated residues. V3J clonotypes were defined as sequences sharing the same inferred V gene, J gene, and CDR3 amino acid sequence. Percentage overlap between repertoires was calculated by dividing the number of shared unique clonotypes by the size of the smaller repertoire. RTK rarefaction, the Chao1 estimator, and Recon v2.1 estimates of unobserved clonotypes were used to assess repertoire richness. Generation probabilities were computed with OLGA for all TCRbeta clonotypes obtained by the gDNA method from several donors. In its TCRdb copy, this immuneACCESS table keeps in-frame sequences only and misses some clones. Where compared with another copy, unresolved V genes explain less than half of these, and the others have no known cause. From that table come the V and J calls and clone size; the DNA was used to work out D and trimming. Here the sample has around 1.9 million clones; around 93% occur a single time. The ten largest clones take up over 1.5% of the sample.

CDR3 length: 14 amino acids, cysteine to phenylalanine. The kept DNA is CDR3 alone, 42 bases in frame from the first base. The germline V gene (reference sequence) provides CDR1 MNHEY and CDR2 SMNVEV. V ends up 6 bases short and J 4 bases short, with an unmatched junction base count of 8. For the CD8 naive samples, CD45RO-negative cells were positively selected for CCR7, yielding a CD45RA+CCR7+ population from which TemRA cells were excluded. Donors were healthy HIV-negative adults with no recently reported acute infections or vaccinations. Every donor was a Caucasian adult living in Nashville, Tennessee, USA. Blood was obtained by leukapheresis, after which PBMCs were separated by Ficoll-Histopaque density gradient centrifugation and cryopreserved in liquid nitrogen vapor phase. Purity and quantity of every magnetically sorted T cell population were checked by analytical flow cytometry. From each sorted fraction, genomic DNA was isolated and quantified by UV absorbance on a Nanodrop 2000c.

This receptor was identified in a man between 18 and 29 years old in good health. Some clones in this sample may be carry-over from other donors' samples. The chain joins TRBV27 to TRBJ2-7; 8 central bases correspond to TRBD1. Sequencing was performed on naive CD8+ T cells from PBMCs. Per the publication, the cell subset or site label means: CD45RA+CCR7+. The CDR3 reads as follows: CASRKTGVFYEQYF. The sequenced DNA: TGTGCCAGCAGAAAGACAGGGGTATTTTACGAGCAGTACTTC.